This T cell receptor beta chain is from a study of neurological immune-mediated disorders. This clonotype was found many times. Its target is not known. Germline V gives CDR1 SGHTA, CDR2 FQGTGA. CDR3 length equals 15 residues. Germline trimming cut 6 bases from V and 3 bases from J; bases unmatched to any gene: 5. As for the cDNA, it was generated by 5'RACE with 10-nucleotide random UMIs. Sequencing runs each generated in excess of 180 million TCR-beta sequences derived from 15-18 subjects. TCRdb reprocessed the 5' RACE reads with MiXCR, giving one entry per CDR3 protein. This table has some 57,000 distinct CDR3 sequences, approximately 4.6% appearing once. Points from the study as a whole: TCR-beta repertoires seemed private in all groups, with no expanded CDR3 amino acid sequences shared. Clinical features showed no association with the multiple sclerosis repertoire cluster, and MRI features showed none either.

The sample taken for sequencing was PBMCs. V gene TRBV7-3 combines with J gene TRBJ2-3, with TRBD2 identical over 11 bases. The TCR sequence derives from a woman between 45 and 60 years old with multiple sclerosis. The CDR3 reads CASSRLAGPTDTQYF. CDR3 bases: TGTGCCAGCAGTCGACTAGCGGGGCCGACAGATACGCAGTATTTT.